This TCR beta chain was recorded in a study of response to subunit inactivated influenza vaccine. General study findings and limits: Researchers suggested that each seasonal influenza vaccination recruits few new T cells.

This clonotype was recorded at least ten times. What it binds is unknown. The CDR3 extends over 13 amino acids. The V and J ends lost 5 bases and 4 bases respectively, with 8 bases between them. TCRdb itself ran the RT-PCR reads through MiXCR, one entry per CDR3 protein. The sample consists of 600,000 to 850,000 distinct CDR3 sequences, 14% of them appearing once. The clonotype originates from a man over 45 who received an inactivated influenza vaccine. The chain uses TRBV12-3 or TRBV12-4 and TRBJ2-2, with unresolved D. The sequencing used PBMCs from blood, collected around two weeks before vaccination. DNA of the CDR3: TGTGCCAGCAGTAATCTGGCCACCGGGGAGCTGTTTTTT. It yields the protein CASSNLATGELFF.